One TCR beta chain is described in this entry. The target of this receptor is not known. There are no base qualities to consult, and no much larger clone falls within one base. These data belong to a study of OX40 agonist ivuxolimab in advanced cancers. Describing the broader study: Ivuxolimab, which targeted the costimulatory receptor OX40 (CD134), was an agonistic, fully human IgG2 monoclonal antibody. Intravenous ivuxolimab was administered to patients every 2 weeks at six dose levels: 0.01, 0.1, 0.3, 1.5, 3 and 10 mg/kg. The paper covers the monotherapy dose-escalation part of the phase I ivuxolimab trial, which included N ≈ 50 patients. In the dose-escalation cohort, 82.7% of patients were male, and the mean age was around 60 years, with a range of about 20 to 79. Patients were allowed to have had prior anti-PD-1, anti-PD-L1 or anti-CTLA-4 therapy, and more than 35% of the dose-escalation patients had been treated with checkpoint inhibitors. Three dose-escalation patients achieved partial responses, one with hepatocellular carcinoma and two with cutaneous melanoma. Peripheral TCRbeta sequencing aimed to test whether ivuxolimab altered TCR sequence diversity and caused clonal T-cell expansion. Of the approximately 50 patients in dose escalation, 19 had hepatocellular carcinoma, around 15 had melanoma, 9 had renal cell carcinoma and 9 had head and neck cancer.

V is cut by 5 bases and J by 5 bases, and the space between the germline ends is 22 bases. The CDR3 measures 18 amino acids from cysteine to phenylalanine. Left in the record is the CDR3 DNA by itself, 54 bases read in frame from the first base. CDR1 and CDR2 (SGHVT, SQSDAQ) derive from the germline V gene. For sequencing of the TCRbeta CDR3 region, genomic DNA was extracted from the sorted cells. The immunoSEQ Assay was used for sequencing of TCRbeta CDR3 regions. In its TCRdb copy, this immuneACCESS table keeps in-frame sequences only and misses some clones. Where compared with another copy, unresolved V genes explain less than half of these, and the others have no known cause. This sample holds about 80,000 clones; approximately 93% were observed only once. The ten biggest clones cover 11% of the sample. The trial excluded patients who had a history of autoimmune disease or were on systemic immunosuppression. In every dose cohort, peripheral blood was drawn for TCR sequencing at baseline, cycle 4 day 1, and cycle 7 day 1. Samples came from an open-label, multicenter, first-in-human phase I dose-escalation trial of ivuxolimab. Adults with locally advanced or metastatic melanoma, renal cell carcinoma, hepatocellular carcinoma or head and neck squamous cell carcinoma were enrolled in the trial. CD4+ and CD8+ T cells were sorted separately from peripheral blood before TCR sequencing.

Points the paper makes about the study in general: At doses of 0.1 to 3.0 mg/kg, clonal expansion of both CD4+ and CD8+ blood T cells was observed from baseline to week 6. Low levels of normalized T-cell clonal expansion were also shown by some nonresponding patients. In partial responders in the 0.1-3.0 mg/kg groups, normalized peripheral clonal expansion was found to be among the lowest, especially among CD8+ T cells. The antigen specificity of the peripheral T cells that underwent clonal expansion was not determined. After ivuxolimab, CD8+ T cells had more expanded clones than CD4+ T cells on average.

The sample in question was CD4+ or CD8+ T cells sorted from blood, obtained in a trial of the OX40 agonist ivuxolimab. This TCR was recovered from an adult with an advanced solid tumor such as melanoma, head and neck, liver or kidney cancer. The V and J segments used are TRBV7-4 and TRBJ2-6; confidence is insufficient to name the D gene. The sequenced DNA: TGTGCCAGCAGCATCGTAAGTTCAGCACAAAGTCGGGCCAACGTCCTGACTTTC. Its coded protein is CASSIVSSAQSRANVLTF.